This TCR beta chain was sequenced in a study of CD4 and CD8 cells across lung adenocarcinoma regions. MiXCR, run by TCRdb on the PCR reads, gives a single entry per CDR3 protein. The table shows some 20,000 distinct CDR3 sequences, with roughly 46% occurring only once. Localized lung adenocarcinoma, a non-small cell lung cancer, affected the donors. There are 14 residues in the CDR3. After removal of 4 bases from V and 6 bases from J, the junction contained 8 bases not matched to a gene. The germline gives CDR1 MNHEY, CDR2 SVGAGI. The specimen was CD4+ T cells from the margin of a lung tumor. This TCR was recovered from a male donor with lung adenocarcinoma. The CD4 and CD8 labels of this study may be unreliable. This chain links TRBV6-5 with TRBJ1-2, with TRBD1 identical over 7 bases. In DNA, the CDR3 is TGTGCCAGCAGTTGGTCGACAGGGAAGGATGGCTACACCTTC. It encodes CASSWSTGKDGYTF.